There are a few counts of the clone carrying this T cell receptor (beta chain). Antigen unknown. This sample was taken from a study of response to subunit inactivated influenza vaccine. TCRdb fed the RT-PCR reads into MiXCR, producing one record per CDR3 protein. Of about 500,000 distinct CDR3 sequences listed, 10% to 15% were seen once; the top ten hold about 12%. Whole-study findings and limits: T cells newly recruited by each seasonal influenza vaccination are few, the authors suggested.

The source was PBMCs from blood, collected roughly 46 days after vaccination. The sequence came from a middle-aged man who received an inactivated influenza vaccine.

The CDR3 loop is CASSPERLETQYF. CDR3 DNA sequence: TGTGCCAGCAGCCCGGAGCGGCTAGAGACCCAGTACTTC. J is TRBJ2-5 and V is TRBV7-2; TRBD2 might be the D (5 bases). Trimming shortened V by 5 bases and J by 4 bases, and 11 bases separated the two germline ends. The V gene's germline CDR1 is SGHTA and CDR2 FQGNSA. This CDR3 is built from 13 residues.